This TCR beta chain was identified in a study of T-cell reconstitution after alpha-beta-depleted transplantation in children. Unique molecular identifiers tagged the TCRbeta library. TCRdb recomputed calls from the PCR reads with MiXCR, one row per CDR3 protein. Among about 200,000 distinct CDR3 sequences listed, around 8.4% were seen once. In regard to this clonotype: No antigen is known for it. Since a much larger clone is just one base distant, this may be a read error.

Findings of the study overall: Approximately two months post-transplant, alpha-beta T cells reportedly originated from several hundred expanded graft clones.

There are 15 residues in the CDR3. Germline loops: CDR1 SGHRS, CDR2 YFSETQ. J lost 7 bases, V lost 4 bases, and 6 bases had no gene match. This sequence was found in a male patient aged 2 to 9 who had a stem cell transplant for acute myeloid leukemia, so the T cells may come from the graft donor. The source material was PBMCs, mostly from graft donor cells, sampled 360 days after TCRalphabeta/CD19-depleted stem cell transplant. The chain has TRBV5-1 and TRBJ2-1; 12 nucleotides agree with TRBD1. The CDR3 DNA is TGCGCCAGCAGCCCGTTGGGACAGGGGGCTAATGAGCAGTTCTTC. This gives the protein CASSPLGQGANEQFF.